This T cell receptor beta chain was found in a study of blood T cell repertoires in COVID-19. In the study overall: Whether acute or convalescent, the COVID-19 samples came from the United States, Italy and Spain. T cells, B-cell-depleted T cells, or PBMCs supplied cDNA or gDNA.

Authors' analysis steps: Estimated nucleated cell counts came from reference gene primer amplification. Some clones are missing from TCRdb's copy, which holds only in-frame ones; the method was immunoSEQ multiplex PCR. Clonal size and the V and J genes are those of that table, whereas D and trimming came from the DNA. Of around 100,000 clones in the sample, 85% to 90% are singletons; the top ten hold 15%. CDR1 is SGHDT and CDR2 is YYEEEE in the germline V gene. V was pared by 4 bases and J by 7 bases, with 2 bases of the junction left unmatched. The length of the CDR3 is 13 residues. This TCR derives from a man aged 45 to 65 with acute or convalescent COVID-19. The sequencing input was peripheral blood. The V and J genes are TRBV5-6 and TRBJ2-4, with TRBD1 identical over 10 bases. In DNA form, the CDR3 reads TGTGCCAGCAGCGGGACAGGGGAGAACATTCAGTACTTC. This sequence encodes CASSGTGENIQYF.